This is a list of T cell receptor beta chains from one sample in a study of regulatory T cells in long-lasting Graves disease. MiXCR, applied by TCRdb to the multiplex PCR reads, yields one record per CDR3 protein. The table shows some 440,000 distinct CDR3 sequences, with less than 25% occurring only once. Sequencing was performed on peripheral blood mononuclear cells (PBMCs), taken when the disease was refractory, from a patient treated with antithyroid drugs. These receptors were taken from a female donor with Graves disease. The conserved cysteine and the conserved F or W are not part of the CDR3 here. The order of the fields is clone size, V gene, J gene, CDR3 protein. Not all rows give a size; the values are once, few, many and, for expanded clones, a class.

.,TRBV9,TRBJ2-7,ASSVDWTGVYEQY
.,TRBV7-3,TRBJ1-6,ASSLMGLSRSSYNSPLH
many,TRBV2,TRBJ2-5,ASSDPQGVVGTQY
many,TRBV2,TRBJ2-7,ASPSLAGAYEQY
many,TRBV7-2,TRBJ1-2,ASSLGGWNYGYT
many,TRBV2,TRBJ2-2,ASSELAGNTGELF
.,TRBV12-3/TRBV12-4,TRBJ2-7,ASSSGLGDYEQY
few,TRBV19,TRBJ1-5,ASTTRQGASNQPQH
.,TRBV15,TRBJ2-1,ATSRAAADLYNEQF
few,TRBV7-7,TRBJ2-2,ASSLAPRVNTGELF
many,TRBV28,TRBJ2-7,ASSLWPPLSGRRYEQY
.,TRBV14,TRBJ2-7,ASSQWRDTSYEQY
few,TRBV6-1,TRBJ2-3,ASRQWGRDRGPDTQY
many,TRBV2,TRBJ2-7,ASSEVPSQGDEQY
few,TRBV29-1,TRBJ1-1,SVGEVNTEAF
many,TRBV12-3/TRBV12-4,TRBJ2-4,ASSLKNRLAKNIQY